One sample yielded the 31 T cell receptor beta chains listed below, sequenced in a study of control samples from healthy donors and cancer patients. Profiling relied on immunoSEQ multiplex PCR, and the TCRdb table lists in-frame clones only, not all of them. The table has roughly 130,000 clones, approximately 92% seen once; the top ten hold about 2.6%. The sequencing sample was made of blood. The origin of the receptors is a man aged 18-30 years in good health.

In DNA, the CDR3 is TGCAGCGTTGAAGGGGGCGACACCATATATTTT. Its translation: CSVEGGDTIYF. J is TRBJ1-3 and V is TRBV29-1; TRBD1 might be the D (5 bases). The CDR3 is made up of 11 amino acids. Germline assignment: CDR1 SQVTM and CDR2 ANQGSEA. Trimming cost V 1 base and J 8 bases, with 6 bases left between them.

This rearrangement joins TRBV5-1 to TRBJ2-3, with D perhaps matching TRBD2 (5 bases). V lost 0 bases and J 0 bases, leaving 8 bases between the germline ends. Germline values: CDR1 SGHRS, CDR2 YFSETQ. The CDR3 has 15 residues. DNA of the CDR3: TGCGCCAGCAGCTTGGAGGGAGCTAGCACAGATACGCAGTATTTT. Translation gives CASSLEGASTDTQYF.

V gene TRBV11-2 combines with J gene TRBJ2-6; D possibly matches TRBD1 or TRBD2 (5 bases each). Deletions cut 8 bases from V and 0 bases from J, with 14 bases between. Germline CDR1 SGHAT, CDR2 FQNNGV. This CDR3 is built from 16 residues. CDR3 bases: TGTGCCAGCGCGAGGGGACGGAGCTCTGGGGCCAACGTCCTGACTTTC. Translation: CASARGRSSGANVLTF. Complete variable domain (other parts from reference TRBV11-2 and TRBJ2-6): EAGVAQSPRYKIIEKRQSVAFWCNPISGHATLYWYQQILGQGPKLLIQFQNNGVVDDSQLPKDRFSAERLKGVDSTLKIQPAKLEDSAVYLCASARGRSSGANVLTFGAGSRLTVL.

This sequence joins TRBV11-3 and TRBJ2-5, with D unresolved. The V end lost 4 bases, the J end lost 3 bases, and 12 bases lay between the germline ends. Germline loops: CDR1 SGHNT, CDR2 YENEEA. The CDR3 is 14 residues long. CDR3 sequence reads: CASSSSMAEETQYF. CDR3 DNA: TGTGCCAGCAGCTCCTCCATGGCGGAAGAGACCCAGTACTTC.

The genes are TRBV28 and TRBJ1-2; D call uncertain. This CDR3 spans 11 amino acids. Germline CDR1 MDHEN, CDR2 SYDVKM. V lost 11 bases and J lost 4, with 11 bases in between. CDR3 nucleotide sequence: TGTGCCGTCTCAGGTCTCTATGGCTACACCTTC. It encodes CAVSGLYGYTF.

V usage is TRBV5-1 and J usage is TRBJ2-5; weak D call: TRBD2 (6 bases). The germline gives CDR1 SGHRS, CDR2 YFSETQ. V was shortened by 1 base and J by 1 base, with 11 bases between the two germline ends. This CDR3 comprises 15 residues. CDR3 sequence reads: CASSLTPSVQETQYF. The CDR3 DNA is TGCGCCAGCAGCTTGACTCCTAGCGTCCAAGAGACCCAGTACTTC.

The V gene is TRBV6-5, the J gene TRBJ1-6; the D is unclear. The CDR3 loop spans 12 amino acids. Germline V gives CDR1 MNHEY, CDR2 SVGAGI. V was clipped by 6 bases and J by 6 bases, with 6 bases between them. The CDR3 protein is CASRPANSPLHF. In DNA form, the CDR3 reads TGTGCCAGCAGGCCGGCTAATTCACCCCTCCACTTT.

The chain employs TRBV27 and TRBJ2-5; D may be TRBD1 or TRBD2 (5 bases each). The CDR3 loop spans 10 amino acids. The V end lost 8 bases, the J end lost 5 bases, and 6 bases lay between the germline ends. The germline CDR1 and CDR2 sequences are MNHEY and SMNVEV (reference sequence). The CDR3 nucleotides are TGTGCCAGCGGGGACGAGACCCAGTACTTC. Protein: CASGDETQYF.

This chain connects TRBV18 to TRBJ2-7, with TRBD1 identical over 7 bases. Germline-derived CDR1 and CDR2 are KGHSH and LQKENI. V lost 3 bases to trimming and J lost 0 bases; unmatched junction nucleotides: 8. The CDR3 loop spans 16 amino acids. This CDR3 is CASSPMDRISSYEQYF. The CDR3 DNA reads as TGTGCCAGCTCACCGATGGACAGGATTAGCTCCTACGAGCAGTACTTC.

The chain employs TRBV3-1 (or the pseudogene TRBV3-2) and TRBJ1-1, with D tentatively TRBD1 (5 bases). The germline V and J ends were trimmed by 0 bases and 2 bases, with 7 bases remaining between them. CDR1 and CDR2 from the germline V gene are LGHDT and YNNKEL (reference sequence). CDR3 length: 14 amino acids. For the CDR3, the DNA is TGTGCCAGCAGCCAAGATACAGGAAACACTGAAGCTTTCTTT. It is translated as CASSQDTGNTEAFF.

The CDR3 sequence: CASSVVGSGTNTGELFF. The CDR3 DNA follows: TGTGCCAGCAGCGTAGTGGGTAGCGGGACGAACACCGGGGAGCTGTTTTTT. The chain combines TRBV9 with TRBJ2-2; 8 nucleotides line up with TRBD2. CDR1 SGDLS and CDR2 YYNGEE come from the germline V gene. This CDR3 has 17 residues. J lost 0 bases, V lost 0 bases, and 4 bases had no gene match.

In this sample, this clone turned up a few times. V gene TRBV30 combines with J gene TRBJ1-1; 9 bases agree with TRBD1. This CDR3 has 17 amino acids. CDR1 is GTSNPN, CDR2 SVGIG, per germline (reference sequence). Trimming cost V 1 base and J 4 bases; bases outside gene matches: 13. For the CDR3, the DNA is TGTGCCTGGAGTGCATTAGGACAGGGGTTCCGGGGCACTGAAGCTTTCTTT. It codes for CAWSALGQGFRGTEAFF.

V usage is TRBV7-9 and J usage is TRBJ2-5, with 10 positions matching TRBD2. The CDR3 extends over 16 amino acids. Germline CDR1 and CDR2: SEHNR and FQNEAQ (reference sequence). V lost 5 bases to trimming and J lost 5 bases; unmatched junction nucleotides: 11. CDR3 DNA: TGTGCCAGCAGCCCCAAGCGGGGGGGCCTCCCGGAGACCCAGTACTTC. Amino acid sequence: CASSPKRGGLPETQYF.

The CDR3 DNA follows: TGTGCCAGCAGCCCCCCGGGGGGAAACAATGAGCAGTTCTTC. It encodes CASSPPGGNNEQFF. This chain joins TRBV3-1 (or the pseudogene TRBV3-2) and TRBJ2-1; TRBD2 matches 7 bases. Germline trimming cut 4 bases from V and 5 bases from J; bases unmatched to any gene: 5. This CDR3 spans 14 amino acids. The germline CDR1 and CDR2 sequences are LGHDT and YNNKEL (reference sequence).

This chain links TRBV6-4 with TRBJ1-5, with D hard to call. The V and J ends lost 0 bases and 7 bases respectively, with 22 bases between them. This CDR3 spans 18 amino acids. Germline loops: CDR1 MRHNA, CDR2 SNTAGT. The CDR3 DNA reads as TGTGCCAGCAGTGACTCCTGTCTTTGCCGGGAACTATTCCAGCCCCAGCATTTT. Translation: CASSDSCLCRELFQPQHF.

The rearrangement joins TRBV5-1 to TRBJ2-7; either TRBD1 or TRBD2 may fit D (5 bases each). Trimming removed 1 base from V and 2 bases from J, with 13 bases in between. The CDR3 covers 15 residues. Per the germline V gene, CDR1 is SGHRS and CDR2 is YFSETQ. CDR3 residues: CASSLLAGTTYEQYF. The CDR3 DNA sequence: TGCGCCAGCAGCTTGTTAGCCGGGACCACCTACGAGCAGTACTTC.

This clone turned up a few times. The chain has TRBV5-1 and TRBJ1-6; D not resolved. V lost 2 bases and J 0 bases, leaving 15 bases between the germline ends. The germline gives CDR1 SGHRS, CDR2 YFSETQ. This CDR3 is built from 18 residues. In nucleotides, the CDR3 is TGCGCCAGCAGCTTAGAACAGATCTCAAGCTCCTATAATTCACCCCTCCACTTT. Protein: CASSLEQISSSYNSPLHF.

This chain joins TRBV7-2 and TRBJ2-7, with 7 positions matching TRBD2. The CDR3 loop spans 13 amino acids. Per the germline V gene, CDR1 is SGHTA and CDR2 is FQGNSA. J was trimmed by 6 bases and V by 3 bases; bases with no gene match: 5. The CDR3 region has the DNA TGTGCCAGCAGCTTTGCCCCGGGAGGCGAGCAGTACGTC. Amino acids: CASSFAPGGEQYV.

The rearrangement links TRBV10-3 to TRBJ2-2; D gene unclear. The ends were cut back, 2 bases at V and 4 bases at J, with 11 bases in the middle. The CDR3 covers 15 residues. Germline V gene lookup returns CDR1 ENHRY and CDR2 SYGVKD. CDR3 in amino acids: CAISETELVTGELFF. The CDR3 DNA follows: TGTGCCATCAGTGAGACTGAGCTTGTCACCGGGGAGCTGTTTTTT.

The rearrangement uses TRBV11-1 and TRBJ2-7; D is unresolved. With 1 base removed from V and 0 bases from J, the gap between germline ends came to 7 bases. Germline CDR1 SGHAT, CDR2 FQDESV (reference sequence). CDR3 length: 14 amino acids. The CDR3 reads CASSLGYSSYEQYV. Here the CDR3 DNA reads TGTGCCAGCAGCTTAGGGTACAGCTCCTACGAGCAGTACGTC.

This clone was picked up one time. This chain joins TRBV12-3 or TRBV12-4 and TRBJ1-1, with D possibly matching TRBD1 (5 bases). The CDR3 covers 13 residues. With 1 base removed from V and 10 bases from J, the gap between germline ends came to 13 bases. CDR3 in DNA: TGTGCCAGCAGTTTAGTAGGGACTCGGGTAGCTTTCTTT. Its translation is CASSLVGTRVAFF.

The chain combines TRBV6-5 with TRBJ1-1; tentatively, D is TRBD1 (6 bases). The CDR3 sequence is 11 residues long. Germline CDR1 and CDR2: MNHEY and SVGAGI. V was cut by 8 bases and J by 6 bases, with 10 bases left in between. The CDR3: CASLGASEAFF. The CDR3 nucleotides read TGTGCCAGCTTGGGGGCGTCTGAAGCTTTCTTT.

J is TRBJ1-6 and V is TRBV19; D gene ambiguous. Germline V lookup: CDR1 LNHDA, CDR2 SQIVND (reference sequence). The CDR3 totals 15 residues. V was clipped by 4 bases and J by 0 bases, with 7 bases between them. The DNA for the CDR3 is TGTGCCAGTAGTAGGAAGGGCTCCTATAATTCACCCCTCCACTTT. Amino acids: CASSRKGSYNSPLHF.

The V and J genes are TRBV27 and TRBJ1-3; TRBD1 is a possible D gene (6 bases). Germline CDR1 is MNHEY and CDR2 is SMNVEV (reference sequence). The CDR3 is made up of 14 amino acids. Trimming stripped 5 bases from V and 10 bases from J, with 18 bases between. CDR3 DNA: TGTGCCAGCAGTACCGGACAGCACGGCACGACCATATATTTT. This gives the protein CASSTGQHGTTIYF.

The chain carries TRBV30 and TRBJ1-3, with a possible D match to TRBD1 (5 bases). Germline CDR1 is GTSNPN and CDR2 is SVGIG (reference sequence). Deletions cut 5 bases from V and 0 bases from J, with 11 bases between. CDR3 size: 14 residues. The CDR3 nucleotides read TGTGCCTGGTCTCAGGGTCACTCTGGAAACACCATATATTTT. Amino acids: CAWSQGHSGNTIYF.

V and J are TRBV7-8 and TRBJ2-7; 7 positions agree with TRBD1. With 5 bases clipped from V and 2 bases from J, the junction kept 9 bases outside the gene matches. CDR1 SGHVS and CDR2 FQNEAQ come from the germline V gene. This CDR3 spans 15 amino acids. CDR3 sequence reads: CASSADRVGAYEQYF. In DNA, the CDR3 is TGTGCCAGCAGCGCCGACAGGGTAGGGGCCTACGAGCAGTACTTC.

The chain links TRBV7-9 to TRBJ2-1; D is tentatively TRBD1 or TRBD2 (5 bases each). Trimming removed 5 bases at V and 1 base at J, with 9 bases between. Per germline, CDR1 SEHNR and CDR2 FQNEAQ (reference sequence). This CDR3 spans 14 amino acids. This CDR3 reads CASSTRGSYNEQFF. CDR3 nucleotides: TGTGCCAGCAGCACGAGGGGTTCCTACAATGAGCAGTTCTTC.

For the CDR3, the DNA is TGTGCCAGCAAGGAGAAGGGGCGTCCCTACGAGCAGTACGTC. Translating it yields CASKEKGRPYEQYV. The V call is TRBV2, the J call TRBJ2-7, with TRBD1 as a possible D gene (5 bases). CDR1 and CDR2 from the germline V gene are SNHLY and FYNNEI. V lost 7 bases, J lost 2 bases, and 15 bases lay in between. The CDR3 runs to 14 residues.

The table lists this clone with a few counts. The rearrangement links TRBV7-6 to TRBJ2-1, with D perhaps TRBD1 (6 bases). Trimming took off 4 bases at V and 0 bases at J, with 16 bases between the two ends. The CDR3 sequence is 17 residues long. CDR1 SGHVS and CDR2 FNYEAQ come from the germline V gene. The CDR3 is CASSSSRTGSSYNEQFF. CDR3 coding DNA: TGTGCCAGCAGCTCGAGTAGAACAGGGAGCTCCTACAATGAGCAGTTCTTC. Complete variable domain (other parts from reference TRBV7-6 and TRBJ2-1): GAGVSQSPRYKVTKRGQDVALRCDPISGHVSLYWYRQALGQGPEFLTYFNYEAQQDKSGLPNDRFSAERPEGSISTLTIQRTEQRDSAMYRCASSSSRTGSSYNEQFFGPGTRLTVL.

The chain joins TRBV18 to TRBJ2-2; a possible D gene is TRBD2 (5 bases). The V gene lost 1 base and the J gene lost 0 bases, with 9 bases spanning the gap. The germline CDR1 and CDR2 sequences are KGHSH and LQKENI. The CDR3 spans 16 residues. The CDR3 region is CASSPQEDANTGELFF. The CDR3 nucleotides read TGTGCCAGCTCACCACAGGAGGACGCGAACACCGGGGAGCTGTTTTTT. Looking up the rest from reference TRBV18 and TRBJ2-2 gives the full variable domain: NAGVMQNPRHLVRRRGQEARLRCSPMKGHSHVYWYRQLPEEGLKFMVYLQKENIIDESGMPKERFSAEFPKEGPSILRIQQVVRGDSAAYFCASSPQEDANTGELFFGEGSRLTVL.

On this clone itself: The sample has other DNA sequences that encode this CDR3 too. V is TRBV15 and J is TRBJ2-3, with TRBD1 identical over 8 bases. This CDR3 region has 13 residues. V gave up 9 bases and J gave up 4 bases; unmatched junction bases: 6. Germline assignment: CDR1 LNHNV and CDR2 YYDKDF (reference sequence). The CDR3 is CATGQAHADTQYF. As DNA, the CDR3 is TGTGCCACGGGACAGGCGCACGCAGATACGCAGTATTTT.